What follows are 2 T cell receptor beta chains derived from one specimen sequenced in a study of T cell responses to AZD1222 COVID-19 vaccine. The method was immunoSEQ multiplex PCR; TCRdb's version includes in-frame clones alone and lacks a portion of them. The sample carries 90,000 to 130,000 clones, 70% to 90% recorded once. Sequenced here: peripheral blood, sampled 28 days after the second AZD1222 dose. Receptors originate from an adult who received the AZD1222 COVID-19 vaccine.

The chain couples TRBV5-1 to TRBJ2-1, with 7 bases matching TRBD2. CDR1 is SGHRS and CDR2 is YFSETQ in the germline V gene. V was pared by 0 bases and J by 9 bases, with 3 bases of the junction left unmatched. The CDR3 has 13 amino acids. CDR3 sequence (DNA): TGCGCCAGCAGCTTGGTCCGGGGGGTTGAGCAGTTCTTC. Translated, it gives CASSLVRGVEQFF.

This chain connects TRBV11-2 to TRBJ1-1, with 8 bases lining up with TRBD1. CDR1 and CDR2 from the germline V gene are SGHAT and FQNNGV. V lost 5 bases to trimming and J lost 0 bases; unmatched junction nucleotides: 8. The CDR3 totals 16 residues. The CDR3 DNA is TGTGCCAGCAGCCCTCCCCGGACAGGGTTGAACACTGAAGCTTTCTTT. Translation gives CASSPPRTGLNTEAFF.